These 24 T cell receptor beta chains share one sample of origin, sequenced in a study of T cells in Graves' hyperthyroidism and ophthalmopathy. Regions amplified from RNA transcripts were the TCR beta CDR3 regions. A set of HTBI primers served as the primers for a first-round RT-PCR of the TCR CDR3. MiXCR was run by TCRdb on the multiplex PCR reads, yielding one entry per CDR3 protein. The sample includes a few hundred thousand distinct CDR3 sequences, 15% to 19% of them seen just once. Sequencing input: blood. The receptors derive from a woman younger than 45 with Graves' hyperthyroidism.

The rearrangement links TRBV19 to TRBJ2-1, with 15 bases lining up with TRBD2. Germline values: CDR1 LNHDA, CDR2 SQIVND (reference sequence). This CDR3 comprises 15 residues. Trimming cost V 3 bases and J 9 bases; bases outside gene matches: 3. CDR3 nucleotides: TGTGCCAGTAGTATTGGACTAGCGGGAGGGTCTGAGCAGTTCTTC. This codes for CASSIGLAGGSEQFF.

This clonotype occurred many times. This chain uses TRBV11-2 with TRBJ2-1, with no clear D. This CDR3 comprises 17 residues. V dropped 1 base and J dropped 1 base, with 14 bases sitting between them. In germline, CDR1 is SGHAT, CDR2 FQNNGV. The CDR3 here is CASSLASSSRSYNEQFF. The DNA of the CDR3 is TGTGCCAGCAGCTTAGCCTCGAGTTCTAGGTCCTACAATGAGCAGTTCTTC.

The chain employs TRBV14 and TRBJ2-7; TRBD1 agrees at 9 bases. Germline CDR1 is SGHDN and CDR2 is FVKESK. The CDR3 length is 15 residues. J lost 4 bases, V lost 4 bases, and 8 bases had no gene match. The CDR3 DNA sequence: TGTGCCAGCAGCCTGGGACAGGGCCCTATTTACGAGCAGTACTTC. It is translated as CASSLGQGPIYEQYF.

This clonotype was seen repeatedly, ten times or more. The rearrangement joins TRBV29-1 to TRBJ2-1, with TRBD1 matching over 9 bases. Germline V lookup: CDR1 SQVTM, CDR2 ANQGSEA. The CDR3 has 14 residues. V dropped 8 bases and J dropped 2; count of bases not matched to a gene: 7. CDR3 region: CSIGRDRAYNEQFF. The DNA for the CDR3 is TGCAGCATAGGGCGGGACAGGGCCTACAATGAGCAGTTCTTC.

This clonotype appeared many times. V gene TRBV5-1 combines with J gene TRBJ2-3; tentatively, D is TRBD2 (6 bases). V lost 0 bases, J lost 6 bases, and 11 bases lay in between. The CDR3 sequence is 14 residues long. Looked up from germline, CDR1 is SGHRS and CDR2 is YFSETQ. The CDR3 DNA reads TGCGCCAGCAGCTTGGTTATAGCGGCGGATACGCAGTATTTT. This gives the protein CASSLVIAADTQYF.

This clonotype was observed many times. The chain has TRBV7-3 and TRBJ2-1; a weak D match, TRBD1 (5 bases). V shed 5 bases and J shed 3 bases, with 8 bases lying between them. CDR3 length: 13 residues. The germline V gene encodes CDR1 SGHTA and CDR2 FQGTGA. The CDR3 here is CASSIDSYNEQFF. The CDR3 DNA follows: TGTGCCAGCAGCATCGACAGCTACAATGAGCAGTTCTTC.

This clonotype showed up just a few times. This sequence joins TRBV3-1 and TRBJ2-7, with TRBD2 matching 12 bases. CDR3 size: 15 residues. Germline V gives CDR1 LGHDT, CDR2 YNNKEL (reference sequence). Trimming took 1 base from V and 3 from J; bases not matched to a gene: 1. The CDR3 sequence is CASSQASGRGYEQYF. The CDR3 DNA reads as TGTGCCAGCAGCCAAGCTAGCGGGAGGGGCTACGAGCAGTACTTC.

The chain uses TRBV19 and TRBJ2-1; D is perhaps TRBD1 or TRBD2 (5 bases each). This CDR3 contains 17 residues. Trimming removed 4 bases at V and 2 bases at J, with 18 bases between. Germline V gene lookup returns CDR1 LNHDA and CDR2 SQIVND (reference sequence). As DNA, the CDR3 is TGTGCCAGTAGTACTTCCCAAATACTAGGGGCCTACAATGAGCAGTTCTTC. Its translation: CASSTSQILGAYNEQFF.

This clonotype was counted only a few times. This sequence joins TRBV19 and TRBJ2-3, with 11 bases fitting TRBD2. CDR1 and CDR2 (germline): LNHDA, SQIVND (reference sequence). The CDR3 totals 15 residues. V was clipped by 5 bases and J by 4 bases; unmatched bases: 5. The chain's CDR3 is CASSPSGRRADTQYF. CDR3 DNA: TGTGCCAGTAGTCCTAGCGGGAGGAGGGCAGATACGCAGTATTTT.

This clonotype occurred a few times. The V gene is TRBV15, the J gene TRBJ2-4, with unresolved D. The CDR3 is 17 amino acids. V was trimmed by 0 bases and J by 4 bases, leaving 16 bases between them. The germline V gene encodes CDR1 LNHNV and CDR2 YYDKDF (reference sequence). This chain's CDR3 is CATSREGSLWVKNIQYF. The CDR3 nucleotides are TGTGCCACCAGCAGAGAGGGCAGCCTATGGGTGAAAAACATTCAGTACTTC.

V usage is TRBV6-1 and J usage is TRBJ2-5; TRBD1 matches at 8 bases. The ends lost 7 bases at V and 5 bases at J; junction bases unmatched: 9. The CDR3 loop spans 14 amino acids. Germline V gives CDR1 MNHNS, CDR2 SASEGT. Here the CDR3 reads CASIGVDRAETQYF. DNA of the CDR3: TGTGCCAGCATCGGGGTGGACAGGGCTGAGACCCAGTACTTC.

The chain has TRBV10-3 and TRBJ1-2, with TRBD1 as a possible D gene (5 bases). The CDR3 consists of 13 residues. Germline values: CDR1 ENHRY, CDR2 SYGVKD. The V end was cut by 3 bases, the J end by 3 bases, with 8 bases between. The CDR3, as DNA: TGTGCCATCAGTGATGGGACTCACTATGGCTACACCTTC. Translation gives CAISDGTHYGYTF.

The V call is TRBV29-1, the J call TRBJ1-6; 11 nucleotides match TRBD1. Germline CDR1 and CDR2: SQVTM and ANQGSEA. There are 16 residues in the CDR3. V dropped 4 bases and J dropped 0; count of bases not matched to a gene: 2. CDR3 amino acids: CSVGTGGASYNSPLHF. For the CDR3, the DNA is TGCAGCGTTGGGACAGGGGGCGCCTCCTATAATTCACCCCTCCACTTT.

This clonotype was detected a few times. This chain connects TRBV3-1 to TRBJ2-1; D is perhaps TRBD1 (5 bases). V was trimmed by 5 bases and J by 1 base, leaving 9 bases between them. Germline lookup yields CDR1 LGHDT and CDR2 YNNKEL (reference sequence). The CDR3 contains 14 residues. CDR3 coding DNA: TGTGCCAGCAGCTTTCAGGGTTCCTACAATGAGCAGTTCTTC. This translates into CASSFQGSYNEQFF.

This clonotype was observed a few times. The chain joins TRBV5-1 to TRBJ2-2, with D possibly matching TRBD1 (5 bases). V was trimmed by 0 bases and J by 1 base, leaving 10 bases between them. Per germline, CDR1 SGHRS and CDR2 YFSETQ. This CDR3 comprises 16 residues. The CDR3 DNA reads TGCGCCAGCAGCTTGGTTCCCAGGGAGAACACCGGGGAGCTGTTTTTT. This sequence encodes CASSLVPRENTGELFF.

This clonotype was picked up a small number of times. The chain carries TRBV5-1 and TRBJ2-3; no clear D. V dropped 1 base and J dropped 2 bases, with 8 bases sitting between them. The CDR3 totals 14 residues. CDR1 and CDR2 (germline): SGHRS, YFSETQ. For the CDR3, the DNA is TGCGCCAGCAGCTTGTATTCCTTCACAGATACGCAGTATTTT. The encoded protein is CASSLYSFTDTQYF.

The chain combines TRBV6-4 with TRBJ2-3; the D is unclear. CDR3 length: 14 residues. CDR1 MRHNA and CDR2 SNTAGT come from the germline V gene. Trimming removed 1 base at V and 7 bases at J, with 12 bases between. In nucleotides, the CDR3 is TGTGCCAGCAGTGACTACCCGGTGGTAAATACGCAGTATTTT. Its protein product is CASSDYPVVNTQYF.

This clonotype was seen at least ten times. J is TRBJ1-1 and V is TRBV27; D call uncertain. Germline CDR1 and CDR2: MNHEY and SMNVEV (reference sequence). Trimming removed 8 bases at V and 5 bases at J, with 15 bases between. CDR3 length: 13 residues. The CDR3 spells CASHRTRGTEAFF. The CDR3 coding sequence is TGTGCCAGCCACCGAACTCGTGGAACTGAAGCTTTCTTT.

In its sample, this clonotype was seen many times. The genes are TRBV5-1 and TRBJ1-1, with D tentatively TRBD1 (6 bases). The V end was cut by 0 bases, the J end by 4 bases, with 13 bases between. The germline gives CDR1 SGHRS, CDR2 YFSETQ. There are 15 residues in the CDR3. In nucleotides, the CDR3 is TGCGCCAGCAGCTTGGCACAGGGCGGGGGCACTGAAGCTTTCTTT. This sequence encodes CASSLAQGGGTEAFF.

The gene calls are TRBV29-1 and TRBJ2-1, with TRBD1 as a possible D gene (6 bases). CDR3 length: 10 residues. V was shortened by 4 bases and J by 9 bases, with 7 bases between the two germline ends. CDR1 SQVTM and CDR2 ANQGSEA come from the germline V gene. CDR3 region: CSVVGGEQFF. CDR3 nucleotides: TGCAGCGTTGTAGGGGGTGAGCAGTTCTTC.

This chain uses TRBV20-1 with TRBJ1-3; D not resolved. The CDR3 has 15 residues. Trimming cost V 0 bases and J 1 base, with 10 bases left between them. Germline V gene data show CDR1 as DFQATT and CDR2 as SNEGSKA (reference sequence). The CDR3 nucleotides are TGCAGTGCTAGAGATCCGGGTAGATCTGGAAACACCATATATTTT. Translating it yields CSARDPGRSGNTIYF.

This clonotype occurred a few times. The chain employs TRBV15 and TRBJ1-5, with TRBD1 matching over 7 bases. Looked up from germline, CDR1 is LNHNV and CDR2 is YYDKDF (reference sequence). V gave up 0 bases and J gave up 5 bases; unmatched junction bases: 1. The CDR3 spans 14 residues. The CDR3 nucleotides are TGTGCCACCAGCAGAGACAGGGGGGATCAGCCCCAGCATTTT. Its protein product is CATSRDRGDQPQHF.

The table lists this clonotype with many counts. The rearrangement uses TRBV9 and TRBJ2-5; perhaps TRBD1 as D (6 bases). The CDR3 is 16 residues long. V was trimmed by 0 bases and J by 5 bases, leaving 17 bases between them. Germline lookup yields CDR1 SGDLS and CDR2 YYNGEE. The CDR3 protein is CASSVEVGARGETQYF. The CDR3 coding sequence is TGTGCCAGCAGCGTAGAAGTGGGAGCGAGGGGGGAGACCCAGTACTTC.

The J gene is TRBJ1-5, the V gene TRBV20-1; tentatively, D is TRBD1 (5 bases). The CDR3 contains 16 residues. Between the trimmed V and J ends, which lost 2 bases and 1 base, there was a span of 15 bases. Per the germline V gene, CDR1 is DFQATT and CDR2 is SNEGSKA (reference sequence). The CDR3 DNA reads as TGCAGTGCTAGAACTAATCCCGGGGGGAGCAATCAGCCCCAGCATTTT. This encodes CSARTNPGGSNQPQHF.